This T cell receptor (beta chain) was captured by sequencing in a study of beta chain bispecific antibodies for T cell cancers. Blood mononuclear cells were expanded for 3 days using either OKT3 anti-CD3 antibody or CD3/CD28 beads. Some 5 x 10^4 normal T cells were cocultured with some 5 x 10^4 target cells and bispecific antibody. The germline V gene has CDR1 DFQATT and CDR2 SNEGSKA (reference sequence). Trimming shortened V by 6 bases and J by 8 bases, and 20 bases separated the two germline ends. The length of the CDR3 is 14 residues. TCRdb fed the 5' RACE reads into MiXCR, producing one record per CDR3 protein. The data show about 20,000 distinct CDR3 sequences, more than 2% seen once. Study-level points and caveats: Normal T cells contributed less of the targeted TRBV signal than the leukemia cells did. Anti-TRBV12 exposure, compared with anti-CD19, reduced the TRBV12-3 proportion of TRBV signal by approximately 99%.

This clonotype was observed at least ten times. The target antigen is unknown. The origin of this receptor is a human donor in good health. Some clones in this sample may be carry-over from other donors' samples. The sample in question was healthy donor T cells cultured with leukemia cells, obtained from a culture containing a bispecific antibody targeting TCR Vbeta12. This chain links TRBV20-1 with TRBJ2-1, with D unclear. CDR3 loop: CSATGSTPDDEQFF. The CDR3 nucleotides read TGCAGTGCAACTGGATCAACCCCCGACGATGAGCAGTTCTTC.